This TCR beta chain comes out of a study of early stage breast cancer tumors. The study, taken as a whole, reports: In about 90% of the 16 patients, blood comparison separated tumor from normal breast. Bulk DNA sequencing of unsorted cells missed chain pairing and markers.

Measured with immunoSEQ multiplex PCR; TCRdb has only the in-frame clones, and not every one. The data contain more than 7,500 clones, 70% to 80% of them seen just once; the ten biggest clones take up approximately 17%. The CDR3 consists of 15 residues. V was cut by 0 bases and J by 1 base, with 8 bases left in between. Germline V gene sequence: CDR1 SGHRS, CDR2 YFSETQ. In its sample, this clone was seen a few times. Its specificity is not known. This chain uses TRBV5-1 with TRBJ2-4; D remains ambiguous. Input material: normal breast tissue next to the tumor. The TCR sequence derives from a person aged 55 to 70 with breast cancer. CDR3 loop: CASSLGSIAKNIQYF. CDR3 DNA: TGCGCCAGCAGCTTGGGTAGCATCGCCAAAAACATTCAGTACTTC. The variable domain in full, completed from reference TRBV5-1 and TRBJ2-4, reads KAGVTQTPRYLIKTRGQQVTLSCSPISGHRSVSWYQQTPGQGLQFLFEYFSETQRNKGNFPGRFSGRQFSNSRSEMNVSTLELGDSALYLCASSLGSIAKNIQYFGAGTRLSVL.